This passage covers 2 T cell receptor beta chains from one sample sequenced in a study of cytomegalovirus exposure and HLA in healthy donors. The PCR used 60 Vbeta and 13 Jbeta primers. Profiled with immunoSEQ multiplex PCR; TCRdb holds only in-frame clones, not every one. This sample has 82,000 or so clones, with around 9.1% found just once. Sequenced material: PBMCs. The receptor source for this set is a man in his 60s in good health and CMV-seropositive.

This clone showed up just a few times. The chain links TRBV7-2 to TRBJ1-4; D gene unclear. Germline V gene data show CDR1 as SGHTA and CDR2 as FQGNSA. The CDR3 is 16 amino acids. Deletions cut 2 bases from V and 5 bases from J, with 15 bases between. The CDR3 DNA sequence: TGTGCCAGCAGCTTATACGGATCGGGCGGGAATGAAAAACTGTTTTTT. This sequence encodes CASSLYGSGGNEKLFF.

On this clone itself: In the same sample, other DNA sequences code for this CDR3. The V gene is TRBV30, the J gene TRBJ2-3; D is uncertain. Germline values: CDR1 GTSNPN, CDR2 SVGIG (reference sequence). The V end was cut by 2 bases, the J end by 4 bases, with 10 bases between. The CDR3 length is 13 residues. Written as DNA, the CDR3 is TGTGCCTGGAGTCGTCTACGGGCAGATACGCAGTATTTT. It is translated as CAWSRLRADTQYF.